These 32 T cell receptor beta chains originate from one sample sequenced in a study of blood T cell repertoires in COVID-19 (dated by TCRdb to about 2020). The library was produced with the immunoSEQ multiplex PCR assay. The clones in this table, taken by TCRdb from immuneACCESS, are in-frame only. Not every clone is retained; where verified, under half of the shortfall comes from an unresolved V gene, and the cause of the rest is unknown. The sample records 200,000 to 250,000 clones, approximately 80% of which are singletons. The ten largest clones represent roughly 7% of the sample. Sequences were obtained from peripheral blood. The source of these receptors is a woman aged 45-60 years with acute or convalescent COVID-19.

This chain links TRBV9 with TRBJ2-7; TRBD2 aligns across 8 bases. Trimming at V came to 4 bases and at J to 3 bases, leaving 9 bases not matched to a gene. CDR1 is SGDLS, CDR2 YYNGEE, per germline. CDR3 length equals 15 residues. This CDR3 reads CASSPHLAGHYEQYF. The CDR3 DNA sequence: TGTGCCAGCAGCCCCCATCTAGCGGGTCACTACGAGCAGTACTTC.

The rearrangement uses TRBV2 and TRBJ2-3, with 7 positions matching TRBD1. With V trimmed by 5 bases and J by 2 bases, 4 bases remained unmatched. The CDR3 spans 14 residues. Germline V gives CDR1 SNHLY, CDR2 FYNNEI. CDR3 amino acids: CASSQTGNTDTQYF. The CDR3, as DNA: TGTGCCAGCAGTCAGACAGGGAACACAGATACGCAGTATTTT.

The CDR3 loop is CASSQDRGPGDTQYF. Written as DNA, the CDR3 is TGTGCCAGCAGCCAGGACAGGGGGCCAGGGGATACGCAGTATTTT. The chain combines TRBV6-5 with TRBJ2-3; 11 bases fit TRBD1. The CDR3 sequence is 15 residues long. Per the germline V gene, CDR1 is MNHEY and CDR2 is SVGAGI. J gave up 6 bases and V 6 bases, and 8 bases lay outside the gene matches.

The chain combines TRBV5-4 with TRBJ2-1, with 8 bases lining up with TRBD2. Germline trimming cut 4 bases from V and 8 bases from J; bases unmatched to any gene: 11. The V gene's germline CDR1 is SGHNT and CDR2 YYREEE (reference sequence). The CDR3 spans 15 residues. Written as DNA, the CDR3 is TGTGCCAGCAGCCGCACTAGCGGAGCCGGGGATGAGCAGTTCTTC. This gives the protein CASSRTSGAGDEQFF.

The CDR3 sequence: CASSSGTAYGYTF. DNA of the CDR3: TGTGCCAGCAGTTCCGGGACAGCCTATGGCTACACCTTC. This chain joins TRBV7-2 and TRBJ1-2; 7 bases match TRBD1. The germline V gene encodes CDR1 SGHTA and CDR2 FQGNSA. V lost 6 bases to trimming and J lost 4 bases; unmatched junction nucleotides: 5. The CDR3 covers 13 residues.

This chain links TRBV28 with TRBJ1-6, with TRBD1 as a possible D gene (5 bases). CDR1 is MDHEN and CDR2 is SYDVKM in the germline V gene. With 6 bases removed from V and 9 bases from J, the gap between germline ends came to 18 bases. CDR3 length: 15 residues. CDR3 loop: CASSPADSETSPLHF. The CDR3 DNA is TGTGCCAGCAGCCCAGCTGACAGTGAGACTTCACCCCTCCACTTT.

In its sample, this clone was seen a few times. The CDR3 is CASSSGSNTGGYTF. DNA of the CDR3: TGTGCCAGTAGTAGCGGCAGTAACACCGGCGGCTACACCTTC. This chain links TRBV19 with TRBJ1-2; D ambiguous. This CDR3 has 14 amino acids. Trimming took 4 bases from V and 8 from J, leaving 17 bases between them. CDR1 is LNHDA, CDR2 SQIVND, per germline (reference sequence). The entire variable domain, with the rest obtained from reference TRBV19 and TRBJ1-2, is as follows: DGGITQSPKYLFRKEGQNVTLSCEQNLNHDAMYWYRQDPGQGLRLIYYSQIVNDFQKGDIAEGYSVSREKKESFPLTVTSAQKNPTAFYLCASSSGSNTGGYTFGSGTRLTVV.

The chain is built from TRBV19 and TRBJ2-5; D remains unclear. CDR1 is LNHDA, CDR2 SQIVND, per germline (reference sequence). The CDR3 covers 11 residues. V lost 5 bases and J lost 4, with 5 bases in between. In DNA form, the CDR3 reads TGTGCCAGTAGTTCCGGAGAGACCCAGTACTTC. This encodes CASSSGETQYF.

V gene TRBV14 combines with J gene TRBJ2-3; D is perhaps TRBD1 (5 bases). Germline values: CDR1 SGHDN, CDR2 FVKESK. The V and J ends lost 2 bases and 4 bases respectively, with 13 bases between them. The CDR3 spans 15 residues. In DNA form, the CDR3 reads TGTGCCAGCAGCCAAAGACACGACAGCGCAGATACGCAGTATTTT. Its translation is CASSQRHDSADTQYF.

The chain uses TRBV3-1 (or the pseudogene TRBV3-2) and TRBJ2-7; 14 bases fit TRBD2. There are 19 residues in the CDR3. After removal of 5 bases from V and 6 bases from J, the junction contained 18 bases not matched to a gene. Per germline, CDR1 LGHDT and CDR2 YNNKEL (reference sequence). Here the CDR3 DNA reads TGTGCCAGCAGCGGAATAGCCGGGACTAGCGGGAGACCCAAGGTCGAGCAGTACTTC. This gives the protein CASSGIAGTSGRPKVEQYF.

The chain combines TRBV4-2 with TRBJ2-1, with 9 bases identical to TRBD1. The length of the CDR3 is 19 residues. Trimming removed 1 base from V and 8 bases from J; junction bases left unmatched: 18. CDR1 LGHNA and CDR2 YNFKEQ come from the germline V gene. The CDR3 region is CASSQARLIGTGKFDEQFF. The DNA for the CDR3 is TGTGCCAGCAGCCAAGCTCGCTTGATCGGGACAGGGAAGTTTGATGAGCAGTTCTTC.

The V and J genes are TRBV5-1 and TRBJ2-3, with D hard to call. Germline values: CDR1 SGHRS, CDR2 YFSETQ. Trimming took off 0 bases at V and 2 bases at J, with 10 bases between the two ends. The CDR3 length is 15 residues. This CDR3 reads CASSLDSPDTDTQYF. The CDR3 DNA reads TGCGCCAGCAGCTTGGACAGCCCGGACACAGATACGCAGTATTTT.

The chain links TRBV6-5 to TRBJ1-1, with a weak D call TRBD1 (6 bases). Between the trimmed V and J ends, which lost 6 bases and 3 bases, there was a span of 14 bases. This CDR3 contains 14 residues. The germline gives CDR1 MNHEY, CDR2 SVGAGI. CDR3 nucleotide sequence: TGTGCCAGCAGAGCGGGGGCGCGAGACACTGAAGCTTTCTTT. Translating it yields CASRAGARDTEAFF.

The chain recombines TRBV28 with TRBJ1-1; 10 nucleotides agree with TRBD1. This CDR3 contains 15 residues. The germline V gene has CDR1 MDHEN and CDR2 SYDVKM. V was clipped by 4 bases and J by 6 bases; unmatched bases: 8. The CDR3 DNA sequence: TGTGCCAGCAGTTCACCTTGGACAGGGGGGGCTGAAGCTTTCTTT. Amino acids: CASSSPWTGGAEAFF.

This chain's CDR3 is CASSAGENSPLHF. The CDR3 DNA is TGTGCCAGCAGCGCAGGGGAAAATTCACCCCTCCACTTT. This rearrangement joins TRBV6-5 to TRBJ1-6; weak D call: TRBD1 (6 bases). Germline values: CDR1 MNHEY, CDR2 SVGAGI. Trimming took off 6 bases at V and 7 bases at J, with 10 bases between the two ends. This CDR3 has 13 amino acids.

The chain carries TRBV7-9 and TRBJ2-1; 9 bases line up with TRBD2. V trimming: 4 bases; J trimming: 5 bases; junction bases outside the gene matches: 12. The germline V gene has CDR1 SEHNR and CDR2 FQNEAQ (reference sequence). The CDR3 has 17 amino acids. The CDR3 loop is CASSSRFSGRLDNEQFF. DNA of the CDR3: TGTGCCAGCAGCTCCCGTTTTAGCGGGAGACTTGACAATGAGCAGTTCTTC.

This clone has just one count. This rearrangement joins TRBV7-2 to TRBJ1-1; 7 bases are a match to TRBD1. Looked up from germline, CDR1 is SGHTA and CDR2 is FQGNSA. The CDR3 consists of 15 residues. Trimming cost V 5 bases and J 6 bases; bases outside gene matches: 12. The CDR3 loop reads CASSRLGGGASEAFF. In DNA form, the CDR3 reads TGTGCCAGCAGCCGTCTTGGAGGGGGCGCTTCTGAAGCTTTCTTT.

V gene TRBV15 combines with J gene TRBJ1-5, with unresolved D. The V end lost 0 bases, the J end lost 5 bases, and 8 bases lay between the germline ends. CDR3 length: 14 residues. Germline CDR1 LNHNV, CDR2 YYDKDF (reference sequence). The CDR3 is CATSRDRGHQPQHF. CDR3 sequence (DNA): TGTGCCACCAGCAGAGATAGAGGGCATCAGCCCCAGCATTTT.

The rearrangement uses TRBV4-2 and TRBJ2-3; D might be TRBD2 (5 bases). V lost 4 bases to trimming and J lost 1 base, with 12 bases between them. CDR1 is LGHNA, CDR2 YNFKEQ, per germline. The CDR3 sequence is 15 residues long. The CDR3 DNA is TGTGCCAGCAGCCCCGACGGGATTGGCACAGATACGCAGTATTTT. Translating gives CASSPDGIGTDTQYF.

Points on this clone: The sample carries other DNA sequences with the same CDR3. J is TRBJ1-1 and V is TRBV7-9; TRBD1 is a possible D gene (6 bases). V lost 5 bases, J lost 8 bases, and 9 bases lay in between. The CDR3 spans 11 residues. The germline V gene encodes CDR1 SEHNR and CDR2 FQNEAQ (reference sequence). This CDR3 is CASSPGTEAFF. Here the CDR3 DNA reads TGTGCCAGCAGCCCCGGGACAGAAGCTTTCTTT.

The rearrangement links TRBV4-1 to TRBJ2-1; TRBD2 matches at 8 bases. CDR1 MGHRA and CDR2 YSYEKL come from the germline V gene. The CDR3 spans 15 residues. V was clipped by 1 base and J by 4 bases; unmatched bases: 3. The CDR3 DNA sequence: TGCGCCAGCAGCCAAGCAACGGGGGGGTACAATGAGCAGTTCTTC. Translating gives CASSQATGGYNEQFF.

CDR3 amino acids: CASSTGGHGNQPQHF. The CDR3 nucleotides are TGTGCCAGCAGCACAGGTGGGCATGGCAATCAGCCCCAGCATTTT. The rearrangement uses TRBV6-5 and TRBJ1-5, with D possibly being TRBD1 (5 bases). This CDR3 contains 15 residues. The germline CDR1 and CDR2 sequences are MNHEY and SVGAGI. Trimming cost V 6 bases and J 2 bases, with 14 bases left between them.

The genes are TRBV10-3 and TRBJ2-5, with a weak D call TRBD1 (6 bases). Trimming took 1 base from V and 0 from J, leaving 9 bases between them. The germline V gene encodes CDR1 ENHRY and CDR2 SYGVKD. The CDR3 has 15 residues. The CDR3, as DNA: TGTGCCATCAGTGAGTACCGGGACAACCAAGAGACCCAGTACTTC. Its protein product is CAISEYRDNQETQYF.

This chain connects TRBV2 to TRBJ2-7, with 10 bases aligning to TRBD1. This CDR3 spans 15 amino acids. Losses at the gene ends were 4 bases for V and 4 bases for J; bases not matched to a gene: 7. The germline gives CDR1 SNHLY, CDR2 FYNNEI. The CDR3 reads CASSGGDRGLYEQYF. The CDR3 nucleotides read TGTGCCAGCAGTGGCGGTGACAGGGGGCTGTACGAGCAGTACTTC.

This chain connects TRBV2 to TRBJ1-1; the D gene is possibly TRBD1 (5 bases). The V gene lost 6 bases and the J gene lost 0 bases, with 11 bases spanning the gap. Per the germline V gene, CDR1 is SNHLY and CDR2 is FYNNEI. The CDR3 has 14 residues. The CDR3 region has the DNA TGTGCCAGCAGATCGGACACCTTGAACACTGAAGCTTTCTTT. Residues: CASRSDTLNTEAFF.

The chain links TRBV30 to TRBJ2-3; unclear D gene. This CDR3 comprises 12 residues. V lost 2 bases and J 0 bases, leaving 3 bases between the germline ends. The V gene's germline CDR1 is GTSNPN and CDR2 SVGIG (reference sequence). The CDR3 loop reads CAWSTSTDTQYF. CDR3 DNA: TGTGCCTGGAGTACAAGCACAGATACGCAGTATTTT.

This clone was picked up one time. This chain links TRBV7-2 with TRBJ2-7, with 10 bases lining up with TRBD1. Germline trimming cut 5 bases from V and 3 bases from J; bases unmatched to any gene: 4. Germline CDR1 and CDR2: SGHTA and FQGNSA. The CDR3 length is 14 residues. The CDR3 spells CASSRDRGSYEQYF. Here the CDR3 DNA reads TGTGCCAGCAGCCGGGACAGGGGTAGCTACGAGCAGTACTTC.

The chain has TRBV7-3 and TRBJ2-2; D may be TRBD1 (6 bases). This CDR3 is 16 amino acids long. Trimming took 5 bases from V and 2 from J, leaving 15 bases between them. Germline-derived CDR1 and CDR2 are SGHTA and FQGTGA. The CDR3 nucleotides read TGTGCCAGCAGCCCCCACAGGGCAATTAACACCGGGGAGCTGTTTTTT. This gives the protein CASSPHRAINTGELFF.

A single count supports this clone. CDR3 sequence reads: CSVLGTGYGRYEQYF. The CDR3 DNA is TGCAGCGTCCTTGGGACAGGCTACGGGAGGTACGAGCAGTACTTC. This chain uses TRBV29-1 with TRBJ2-7; D is possibly TRBD1 (8 bases). CDR1 is SQVTM, CDR2 ANQGSEA, per germline. Trimming shortened V by 6 bases and J by 4 bases, and 22 bases separated the two germline ends. CDR3 length equals 15 residues.

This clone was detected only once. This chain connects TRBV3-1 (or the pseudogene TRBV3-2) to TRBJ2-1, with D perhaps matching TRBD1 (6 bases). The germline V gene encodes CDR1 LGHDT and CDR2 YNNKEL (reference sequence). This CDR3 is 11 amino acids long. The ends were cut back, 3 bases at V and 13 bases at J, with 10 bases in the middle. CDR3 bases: TGTGCCAGCAGCCAGGGACAAGAACAGTTCTTC. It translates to CASSQGQEQFF.

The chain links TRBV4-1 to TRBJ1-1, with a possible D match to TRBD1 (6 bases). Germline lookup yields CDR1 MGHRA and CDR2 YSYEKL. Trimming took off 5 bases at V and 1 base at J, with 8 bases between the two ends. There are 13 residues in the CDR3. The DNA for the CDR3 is TGCGCCAGCAGCAGGGGACAGAACACTGAAGCTTTCTTT. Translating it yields CASSRGQNTEAFF.

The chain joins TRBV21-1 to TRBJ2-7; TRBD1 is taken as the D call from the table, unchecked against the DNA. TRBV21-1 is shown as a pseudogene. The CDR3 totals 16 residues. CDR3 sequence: CASSKEGVLRSYEQYF. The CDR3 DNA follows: TGTGCCAGCAGCAAAGAAGGGGTACTCCGCTCCTACGAGCAGTACTTC.